These 12 T cell receptor beta chains were sequenced from one sample in a study of CD8+ T cells in alopecia areata. cDNA reverse transcribed from extracted RNA served as the sequencing template. Clones were sequenced by immunoSEQ multiplex PCR, and TCRdb holds only the in-frame ones, with some missing. The table has hundreds of thousands of clones, 65% to 70% seen once; the top ten hold 0.95% to 1.5%. This specimen was CD4+ T cells sorted from blood, taken at week 0. The receptors were sampled from a human donor with alopecia areata.

This clone was recorded only once. The rearrangement joins TRBV30 to TRBJ1-1, with 7 bases fitting TRBD1. Germline V gene data show CDR1 as GTSNPN and CDR2 as SVGIG (reference sequence). The V gene end was trimmed by 4 bases and the J gene end by 7 bases; junction bases not matched to a gene: 6. The CDR3 consists of 12 residues. The CDR3 region is CAWIGGGSEAFF. Written as DNA, the CDR3 is TGTGCCTGGATAGGGGGCGGCAGTGAAGCTTTCTTT.

The V and J genes are TRBV6-5 and TRBJ1-5; TRBD1 aligns across 7 bases. The CDR3 runs to 14 residues. Germline V gene sequence: CDR1 MNHEY, CDR2 SVGAGI. Trimming took 5 bases from V and 2 from J; bases not matched to a gene: 3. This CDR3 is CASSPGQGNQPQHF. The CDR3 region has the DNA TGTGCCAGCAGTCCTGGACAGGGCAATCAGCCCCAGCATTTT.

This chain connects TRBV9 to TRBJ1-6; D is undetermined. CDR1 SGDLS and CDR2 YYNGEE come from the germline V gene. V was shortened by 4 bases and J by 7 bases, with 9 bases between the two germline ends. The CDR3 has 13 amino acids. DNA of the CDR3: TGTGCCAGCAGCAATTCGGGAAATTCACCCCTCCACTTT. Translation gives CASSNSGNSPLHF. The full variable domain, rest sourced from reference TRBV9 and TRBJ1-6, is DSGVTQTPKHLITATGQRVTLRCSPRSGDLSVYWYQQSLDQGLQFLIQYYNGEERAKGNILERFSAQQFPDLHSELNLSSLELGDSALYFCASSNSGNSPLHFGNGTRLTVT.

The chain uses TRBV30 and TRBJ1-1; no clear D. The CDR3 is made up of 12 amino acids. Trimming cost V 4 bases and J 2 bases, with 8 bases left between them. Germline V gene lookup returns CDR1 GTSNPN and CDR2 SVGIG (reference sequence). CDR3 bases: TGTGCCTGGAATAGGCGAAACACTGAAGCTTTCTTT. Translation: CAWNRRNTEAFF.

The chain recombines TRBV5-1 with TRBJ2-5; 13 bases agree with TRBD2. With 4 bases clipped from V and 2 bases from J, the junction kept 5 bases outside the gene matches. From germline, CDR1 is SGHRS and CDR2 YFSETQ. The CDR3 has 16 amino acids. The CDR3 nucleotides read TGCGCCAGCAGCACGGGACTAGCGGGGATTCAAGAGACCCAGTACTTC. Translated, it gives CASSTGLAGIQETQYF.

V and J are TRBV5-1 and TRBJ2-3, with 7 bases matching TRBD1. In germline, CDR1 is SGHRS, CDR2 YFSETQ. Losses at the gene ends were 4 bases for V and 2 bases for J; bases not matched to a gene: 4. This CDR3 contains 14 residues. The CDR3 DNA sequence: TGCGCCAGCAGCCGACAGGGCATCACAGATACGCAGTATTTT. Protein product: CASSRQGITDTQYF.

In nucleotides, the CDR3 is TGTGCCTGGAGTGTACTTGTGACCCATTCACCCCTCCACTTT. It yields the protein CAWSVLVTHSPLHF. V usage is TRBV30 and J usage is TRBJ1-6, with D hard to call. V dropped 0 bases and J dropped 8 bases, with 11 bases sitting between them. This CDR3 is 14 amino acids long. The V gene's germline CDR1 is GTSNPN and CDR2 SVGIG (reference sequence).

This clone was seen only once. The chain is built from TRBV29-1 and TRBJ2-5, with TRBD2 matching 13 bases. CDR1 is SQVTM, CDR2 ANQGSEA, per germline. The CDR3 spans 14 residues. Trimming at V came to 7 bases and at J to 5 bases, leaving 7 bases not matched to a gene. CDR3 amino acids: CSAGTSGVLETQYF. CDR3 bases: TGCAGCGCCGGGACTAGCGGGGTGCTGGAGACCCAGTACTTC. Full variable domain (remainder filled in from reference TRBV29-1 and TRBJ2-5): SAVISQKPSRDICQRGTSLTIQCQVDSQVTMMFWYRQQPGQSLTLIATANQGSEATYESGFVIDKFPISRPNLTFSTLTVSNMSPEDSSIYLCSAGTSGVLETQYFGPGTRLLVL.

The rearrangement links TRBV30 to TRBJ2-7, with D tentatively TRBD1 (6 bases). V was pared by 7 bases and J by 3 bases, with 13 bases between. Per the germline V gene, CDR1 is GTSNPN and CDR2 is SVGIG (reference sequence). The CDR3 covers 12 residues. CDR3 nucleotide sequence: TGTGCCTACCGAACAGGGCACTACGAGCAGTACTTC. Its protein is CAYRTGHYEQYF.

This chain connects TRBV5-1 to TRBJ1-2; D ambiguous. Trimming stripped 3 bases from V and 4 bases from J, with 19 bases between. Germline lookup yields CDR1 SGHRS and CDR2 YFSETQ. The CDR3 contains 16 residues. The CDR3 DNA reads TGCGCCAGCAGCTCCCGGCCAACGAACATGGGCTATGGCTACACCTTC. Amino acids: CASSSRPTNMGYGYTF.

The gene calls are TRBV6-5 and TRBJ1-2; no firm D call. Deletions cut 8 bases from V and 7 bases from J, with 20 bases between. The CDR3 extends over 14 amino acids. Germline CDR1 is MNHEY and CDR2 is SVGAGI. CDR3 in amino acids: CASRRTSLAGGYTF. The CDR3 nucleotides read TGTGCCAGCCGGAGGACGAGCCTGGCGGGTGGCTACACCTTC.

This clone appeared a single time. The CDR3 DNA reads TGCAGCGCACTTACGACCACACTGATACCTGGGTATGGCTACACCTTC. As protein: CSALTTTLIPGYGYTF. The chain is built from TRBV29-1 and TRBJ1-2; D is uncertain. From germline, CDR1 is SQVTM and CDR2 ANQGSEA. Trimming took 7 bases from V and 5 from J, leaving 26 bases between them. The CDR3 spans 16 residues. Full variable domain (missing parts from reference TRBV29-1 and TRBJ1-2): SAVISQKPSRDICQRGTSLTIQCQVDSQVTMMFWYRQQPGQSLTLIATANQGSEATYESGFVIDKFPISRPNLTFSTLTVSNMSPEDSSIYLCSALTTTLIPGYGYTFGSGTRLTVV.